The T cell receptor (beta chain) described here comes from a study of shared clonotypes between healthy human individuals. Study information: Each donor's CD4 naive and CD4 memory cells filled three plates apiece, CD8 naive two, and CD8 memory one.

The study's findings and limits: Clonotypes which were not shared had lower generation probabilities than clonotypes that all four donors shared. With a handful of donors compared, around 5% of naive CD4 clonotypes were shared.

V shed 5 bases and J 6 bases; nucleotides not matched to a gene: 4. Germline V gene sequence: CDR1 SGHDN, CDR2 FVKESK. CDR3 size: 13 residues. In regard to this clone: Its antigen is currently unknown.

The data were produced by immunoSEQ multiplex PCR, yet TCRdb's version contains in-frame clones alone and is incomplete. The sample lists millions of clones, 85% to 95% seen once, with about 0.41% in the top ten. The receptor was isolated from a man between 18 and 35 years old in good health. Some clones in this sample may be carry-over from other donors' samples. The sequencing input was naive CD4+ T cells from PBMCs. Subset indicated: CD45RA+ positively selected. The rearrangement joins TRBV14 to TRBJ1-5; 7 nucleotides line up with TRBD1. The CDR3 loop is CASSKGQSQPQHF. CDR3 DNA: TGTGCCAGCAGCAAGGGACAGTCTCAGCCCCAGCATTTT. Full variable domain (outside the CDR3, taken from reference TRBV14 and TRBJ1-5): EAGVTQFPSHSVIEKGQTVTLRCDPISGHDNLYWYRRVMGKEIKFLLHFVKESKQDESGMPNNRFLAERTGGTYSTLKVQPAELEDSGVYFCASSKGQSQPQHFGDGTRLSIL.